Each of the 13 T cell receptor beta chains below was sequenced from the same sample in a study of OX40 agonist ivuxolimab in advanced cancers. TCRdb's copy holds only in-frame clones and misses some; the assay was immunoSEQ multiplex PCR. The data contain around 77,000 clones, under 95% of them seen just once; the ten biggest clones take up 5.5% to 6%. The material sequenced was CD4+ or CD8+ T cells sorted from blood, taken in a trial of the OX40 agonist ivuxolimab. These receptors all come from an adult with an advanced solid tumor such as melanoma, head and neck, liver or kidney cancer.

This clone was observed once. V is TRBV6-5 and J is TRBJ1-1, with D uncertain. The CDR3 runs 13 residues. The ends were cut back, 8 bases at V and 1 base at J, with 11 bases in the middle. Germline V gene sequence: CDR1 MNHEY, CDR2 SVGAGI. The CDR3 nucleotides are TGTGCCAGCCAAATCTGGGGGAACACTGAAGCTTTCTTT. Its translation is CASQIWGNTEAFF.

V usage is TRBV7-6 and J usage is TRBJ2-2; D perhaps matches TRBD2 (6 bases). The V and J ends lost 4 bases and 4 bases respectively, with 13 bases between them. The CDR3 runs to 15 residues. CDR1 and CDR2 (germline): SGHVS, FNYEAQ. The CDR3 region is CASSSRAGITGELFF. In DNA, the CDR3 is TGTGCCAGCAGCTCAAGAGCGGGTATCACCGGGGAGCTGTTTTTT.

This sequence joins TRBV7-9 and TRBJ2-7; D is ambiguous. Trimming removed 4 bases from V and 3 bases from J, with 4 bases in between. This CDR3 has 11 amino acids. Germline lookup yields CDR1 SEHNR and CDR2 FQNEAQ (reference sequence). The CDR3 spells CASSSNYEQYF. CDR3 bases: TGTGCCAGCAGCTCGAACTACGAGCAGTACTTC.

The rearrangement joins TRBV7-6 to TRBJ1-1; possible D gene TRBD1, 5 bases. Per germline, CDR1 SGHVS and CDR2 FNYEAQ. The ends were cut back, 5 bases at V and 0 bases at J, with 10 bases in the middle. The CDR3 is 14 amino acids. The CDR3 DNA follows: TGTGCCAGCAGCCAGGACACCTTGAACACTGAAGCTTTCTTT. Its translation is CASSQDTLNTEAFF.

The genes are TRBV19 and TRBJ1-5; D unresolved. Looked up from germline, CDR1 is LNHDA and CDR2 is SQIVND (reference sequence). The CDR3 runs to 14 residues. Trimming took 2 bases from V and 2 from J, leaving 7 bases between them. Here the CDR3 DNA reads TGTGCCAGTAGTATAAGGGTCGGCAATCAGCCCCAGCATTTT. Translated: CASSIRVGNQPQHF.

This clone was seen once. The chain has TRBV6-5 and TRBJ1-5, with 9 nucleotides matching TRBD1. Per germline, CDR1 MNHEY and CDR2 SVGAGI. The CDR3 has 15 residues. With 6 bases clipped from V and 4 bases from J, the junction kept 7 bases outside the gene matches. The CDR3 region has the DNA TGTGCCAGCAGAGGGGGACAGGGTAGAAATCAGCCCCAGCATTTT. Its protein product is CASRGGQGRNQPQHF.

The V call is TRBV2, the J call TRBJ2-6; D is uncertain. CDR1 and CDR2 from the germline V gene are SNHLY and FYNNEI. The V gene lost 8 bases and the J gene lost 0 bases, with 14 bases spanning the gap. The CDR3 totals 16 residues. The CDR3 loop reads CASLGPKRSGANVLTF. In DNA form, the CDR3 reads TGTGCCAGCTTGGGCCCCAAACGCTCTGGGGCCAACGTCCTGACTTTC. Full variable domain (outside the CDR3, taken from reference TRBV2 and TRBJ2-6): EPEVTQTPSHQVTQMGQEVILRCVPISNHLYFYWYRQILGQKVEFLVSFYNNEISEKSEIFDDQFSVERPDGSNFTLKIRSTKLEDSAMYFCASLGPKRSGANVLTFGAGSRLTVL.

The V call is TRBV7-6, the J call TRBJ2-1; 11 bases map to TRBD1. CDR1 is SGHVS, CDR2 FNYEAQ, per germline. J gave up 6 bases and V 3 bases, and 4 bases lay outside the gene matches. This CDR3 comprises 15 residues. CDR3 sequence: CASSFGQGASNEQFF. For the CDR3, the DNA is TGTGCCAGCAGCTTCGGACAGGGGGCGAGCAATGAGCAGTTCTTC. Supplemented by reference TRBV7-6 and TRBJ2-1, the full variable domain reads GAGVSQSPRYKVTKRGQDVALRCDPISGHVSLYWYRQALGQGPEFLTYFNYEAQQDKSGLPNDRFSAERPEGSISTLTIQRTEQRDSAMYRCASSFGQGASNEQFFGPGTRLTVL.

The rearrangement uses TRBV7-9 and TRBJ2-7; 7 bases line up with TRBD2. This CDR3 region has 14 residues. CDR1 is SEHNR and CDR2 is FQNEAQ in the germline V gene (reference sequence). With 8 bases clipped from V and 4 bases from J, the junction kept 11 bases outside the gene matches. The CDR3 here is CASEGAGVAYEQYF. DNA of the CDR3: TGTGCCAGCGAAGGGGCGGGAGTAGCTTACGAGCAGTACTTC.

The chain is built from TRBV19 and TRBJ2-6; D may be TRBD1 or TRBD2 (5 bases each). Germline V gene data show CDR1 as LNHDA and CDR2 as SQIVND (reference sequence). V dropped 3 bases and J dropped 4 bases, with 10 bases sitting between them. This CDR3 is built from 15 residues. CDR3 residues: CASSIGGTGANVLTF. The CDR3 region has the DNA TGTGCCAGTAGTATTGGGGGTACGGGGGCCAACGTCCTGACTTTC. The full variable domain, with the rest looked up from reference TRBV19 and TRBJ2-6, is DGGITQSPKYLFRKEGQNVTLSCEQNLNHDAMYWYRQDPGQGLRLIYYSQIVNDFQKGDIAEGYSVSREKKESFPLTVTSAQKNPTAFYLCASSIGGTGANVLTFGAGSRLTVL.

This chain joins TRBV29-1 and TRBJ2-6, with 10 bases that match TRBD1. Germline CDR1 SQVTM, CDR2 ANQGSEA. This CDR3 comprises 17 residues. Germline trimming cut 6 bases from V and 0 bases from J; bases unmatched to any gene: 8. The CDR3 DNA sequence: TGCAGCGTCGGAGGGACAGGGGAATACTCTGGGGCCAACGTCCTGACTTTC. It is translated as CSVGGTGEYSGANVLTF.

The chain joins TRBV27 to TRBJ2-7, with 10 nucleotides matching TRBD1. The J segment lost 3 bases and the V segment lost 5 bases, leaving 4 bases of the junction unmatched. From germline, CDR1 is MNHEY and CDR2 SMNVEV (reference sequence). The CDR3 consists of 14 residues. The CDR3 coding sequence is TGTGCCAGCAGTGGGAGGGACAGGGGCTACGAGCAGTACTTC. As protein: CASSGRDRGYEQYF.

The V gene is TRBV27, the J gene TRBJ1-1, with no clear D. The germline gives CDR1 MNHEY, CDR2 SMNVEV (reference sequence). This CDR3 contains 14 residues. V lost 2 bases, J lost 10 bases, and 17 bases lay in between. The CDR3 sequence: CASSLTRQLTGAFF. The CDR3 nucleotides are TGTGCCAGCAGTTTAACGCGTCAGCTCACGGGAGCTTTCTTT.